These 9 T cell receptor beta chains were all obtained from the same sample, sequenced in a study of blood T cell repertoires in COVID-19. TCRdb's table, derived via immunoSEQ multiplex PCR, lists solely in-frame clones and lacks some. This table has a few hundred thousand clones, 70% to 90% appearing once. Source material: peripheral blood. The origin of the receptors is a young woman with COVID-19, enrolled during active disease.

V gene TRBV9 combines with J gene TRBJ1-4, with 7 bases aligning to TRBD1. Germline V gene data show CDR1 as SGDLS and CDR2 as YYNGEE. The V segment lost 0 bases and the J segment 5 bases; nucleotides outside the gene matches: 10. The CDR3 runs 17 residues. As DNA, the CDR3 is TGTGCCAGCAGCGTAGACGTAGGGGGGACAGAGAATGAAAAACTGTTTTTT. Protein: CASSVDVGGTENEKLFF.

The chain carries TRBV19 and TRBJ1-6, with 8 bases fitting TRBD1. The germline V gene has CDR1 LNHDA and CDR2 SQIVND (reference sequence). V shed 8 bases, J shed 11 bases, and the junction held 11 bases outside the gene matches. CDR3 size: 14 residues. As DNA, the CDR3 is TGTGCCAGTGGTACAGGGGGGCCCGAGCCACCCCTCCACTTT. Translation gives CASGTGGPEPPLHF.

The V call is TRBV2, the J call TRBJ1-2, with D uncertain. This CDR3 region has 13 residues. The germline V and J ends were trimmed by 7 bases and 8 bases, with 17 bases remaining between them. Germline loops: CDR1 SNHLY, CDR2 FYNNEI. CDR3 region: CASTTEILKGYTF. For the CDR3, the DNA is TGTGCCAGCACGACGGAGATCTTAAAGGGCTACACCTTC.

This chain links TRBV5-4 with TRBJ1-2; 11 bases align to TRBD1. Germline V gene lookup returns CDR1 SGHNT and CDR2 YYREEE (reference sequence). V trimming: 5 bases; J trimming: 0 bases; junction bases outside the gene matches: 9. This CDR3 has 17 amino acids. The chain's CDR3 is CASREGQGAMANYGYTF. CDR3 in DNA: TGTGCCAGCAGGGAAGGACAGGGGGCGATGGCTAACTATGGCTACACCTTC. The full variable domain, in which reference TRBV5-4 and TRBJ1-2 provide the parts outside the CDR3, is ETGVTQSPTHLIKTRGQQVTLRCSSQSGHNTVSWYQQALGQGPQFIFQYYREEENGRGNFPPRFSGLQFPNYSSELNVNALELDDSALYLCASREGQGAMANYGYTFGSGTRLTVV.

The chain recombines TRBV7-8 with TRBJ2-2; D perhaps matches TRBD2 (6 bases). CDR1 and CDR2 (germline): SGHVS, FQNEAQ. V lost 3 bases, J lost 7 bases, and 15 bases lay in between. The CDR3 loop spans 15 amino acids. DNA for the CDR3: TGTGCCAGCAGCTTGGGCGGGACCCCCGACGGGGAGCTGTTTTTT. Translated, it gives CASSLGGTPDGELFF.

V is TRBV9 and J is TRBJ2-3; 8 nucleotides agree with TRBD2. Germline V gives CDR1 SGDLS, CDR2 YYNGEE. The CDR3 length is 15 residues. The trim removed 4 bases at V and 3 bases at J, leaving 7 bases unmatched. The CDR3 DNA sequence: TGTGCCAGCAGCCCCTATAGCGGGGAAACAGATACGCAGTATTTT. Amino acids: CASSPYSGETDTQYF.

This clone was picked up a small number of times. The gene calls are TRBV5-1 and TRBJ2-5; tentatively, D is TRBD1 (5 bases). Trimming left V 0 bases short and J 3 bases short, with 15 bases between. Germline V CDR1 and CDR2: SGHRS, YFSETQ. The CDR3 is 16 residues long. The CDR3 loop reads CASSLGDVSREETQYF. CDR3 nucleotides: TGCGCCAGCAGCTTGGGAGATGTCTCCAGGGAAGAGACCCAGTACTTC.

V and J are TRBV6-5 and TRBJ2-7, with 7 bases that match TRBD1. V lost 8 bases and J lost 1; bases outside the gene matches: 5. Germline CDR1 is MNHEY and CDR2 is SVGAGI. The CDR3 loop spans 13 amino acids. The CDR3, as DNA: TGTGCCAGCGGAAAGACAGGGTCCTACGAGCAGTACGTC. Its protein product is CASGKTGSYEQYV.

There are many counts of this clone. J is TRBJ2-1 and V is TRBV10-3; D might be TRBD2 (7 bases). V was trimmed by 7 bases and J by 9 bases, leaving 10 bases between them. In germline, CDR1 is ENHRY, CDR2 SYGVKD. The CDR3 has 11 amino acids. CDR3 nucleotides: TGTGCCATCAAGGGGGAGGGTGAGCAGTTCTTC. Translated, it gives CAIKGEGEQFF.